This is a list of T cell receptor beta chains from one sample in a study of OX40 agonist ivuxolimab in advanced cancers. This table comes from immunoSEQ multiplex PCR, and its TCRdb copy is limited to in-frame clones, with some not included. This sample has around 41,000 clones, with about 85% found just once. Specimen: CD4+ or CD8+ T cells sorted from blood, collected in a trial of the OX40 agonist ivuxolimab. The receptors here all came from an adult with an advanced solid tumor such as melanoma, head and neck, liver or kidney cancer. CDR3s include the opening cysteine and the closing phenylalanine or tryptophan. D genes are given only for firm matches.

TRBV11-3 NA CASSLDGKNGQFF
TRBV7-2 TRBD1 CASSLWDREETQYF
TRBV2 TRBD1 CASQGDSNQPQHF
TRBV28 NA CASSPGVRGYTF
TRBV19 TRBD1 CASSITGGPAGVTSYEQYF
TRBV30 NA CAWSVVGGLRQPQHF
TRBV5-4 TRBD2 CASSLPPTSGTYEQYF
TRBV28 TRBD2 CASSSSGRDNNEQFF
TRBV11-3 TRBD1 CASSWTGGKGYGYTF
TRBV5-6 NA CASSLRGDGYQPQHF
TRBV29-1 TRBD1 CSVLDRAESGANVLTF
TRBV28 NA CASSPSLGRNQPQHF
TRBV9 NA CASSVFNYGYTF
TRBV30 TRBD1 CACLPGQGLALNTEAFF
TRBV5-1 NA CASSFVGALETQYF
TRBV28 TRBD1 CASSYWTGGNTEAFF
TRBV6-6 TRBD2 CASSYSLAGGQDTQYF
TRBV9 NA CASSSPVYGYTF
TRBV11-3 NA CASSLVPDTQYF
TRBV6-6 NA CASSGPYQPQHF
TRBV19 NA CASSITGVADGYTF
TRBV19 TRBD1 CASRRDRGREKLFF
TRBV6-1 NA CASSGQASGANVLTF
TRBV19 TRBD2 CASSIYPGLAGGPAYEQYF
TRBV2 TRBD1 CASLGDRRDSEQYF
TRBV6-1 NA CASSGQEMINNEQFF
TRBV10-3 TRBD1 CAARGGIGSNQPQHF
TRBV27 TRBD1 CASRAYLTGGAVNIQYF
TRBV2 NA CASSDEYSNQPQHF
TRBV5-5 NA CASSLGATNYGYTF
TRBV7-3 TRBD1 CASSLVPSIGQAYEQYF
TRBV11-2 NA CASSVQLGRETQYF